This TCR beta chain comes out of a study of identifying expanded T cells in peripheral blood. Measured with immunoSEQ multiplex PCR; TCRdb has only the in-frame clones, and not every one. Of approximately 140,000 clones in the sample, 70% to 90% are singletons; the top ten hold 7.5% to 8.5%. Germline V gene data show CDR1 as MNHEY and CDR2 as SMNVEV (reference sequence). This CDR3 is built from 13 residues. The ends were cut back, 6 bases at V and 4 bases at J, with 12 bases in the middle. The TCR originated in a person aged 18 to 70 in good health. The sequencing input was blood. V gene TRBV27 combines with J gene TRBJ1-2; possibly TRBD1 for D (5 bases). CDR3 in DNA: TGTGCCAGCAGCCCAACGGGGCCCTATGGCTACACCTTC. Protein: CASSPTGPYGYTF.